This passage covers 8 T cell receptor beta chains from one sample sequenced in a study of T cells in Graves' hyperthyroidism and ophthalmopathy. TCR beta CDR3 regions were amplified from RNA. HTBI primers were employed in a first-round RT-PCR of the TCR CDR3. Each CDR3 protein is one row after TCRdb ran MiXCR on the multiplex PCR reads. This sample has some 440,000 distinct CDR3 sequences, with roughly 14% found just once. Sequencing was performed on blood. The origin of the receptors is a young woman with Graves' hyperthyroidism.

This chain connects TRBV20-1 to TRBJ2-1, with 10 bases identical to TRBD1. V shed 2 bases, J shed 5 bases, and the junction held 3 bases outside the gene matches. The CDR3 consists of 14 residues. Germline CDR1 and CDR2: DFQATT and SNEGSKA (reference sequence). The CDR3 region has the DNA TGCAGTGCTAGAAAGGGGACAGGGGACAATGAGCAGTTCTTC. Translation: CSARKGTGDNEQFF.

This clonotype came up many times. The chain uses TRBV5-1 and TRBJ2-7; no firm D call. Trimming shortened V by 4 bases and J by 6 bases, and 17 bases separated the two germline ends. This CDR3 is 14 amino acids long. Germline values: CDR1 SGHRS, CDR2 YFSETQ. The CDR3 bases are TGCGCCAGCAGCCCCGGCGGCGTTCTTGGCGAGCAGTACTTC. Its protein is CASSPGGVLGEQYF.

The chain carries TRBV6-1 and TRBJ1-6; perhaps TRBD1 as D (5 bases). Germline CDR1 and CDR2: MNHNS and SASEGT. CDR3 length: 13 residues. V was pared by 8 bases and J by 6 bases, with 11 bases between. The CDR3 DNA reads TGTGCCAGCCGGGACCTCTCTAATTCACCCCTCCACTTT. It encodes CASRDLSNSPLHF.

The chain joins TRBV28 to TRBJ1-2; 10 positions agree with TRBD1. Germline CDR1 is MDHEN and CDR2 is SYDVKM. V dropped 3 bases and J dropped 4; count of bases not matched to a gene: 8. The CDR3 has 16 residues. The CDR3 DNA reads as TGTGCCAGCAGTTTTTTCGGGACAGGGGATGCCTATGGCTACACCTTC. This encodes CASSFFGTGDAYGYTF.

This chain links TRBV3-1 with TRBJ2-7; TRBD1 aligns across 7 bases. The V and J ends lost 2 bases and 1 base, in that order; junction bases with no gene match: 2. This CDR3 comprises 14 residues. Germline CDR1 LGHDT, CDR2 YNNKEL (reference sequence). Here the CDR3 DNA reads TGTGCCAGCAGCCAACTGGGACAGTCCTACGAGCAGTACTTC. It specifies CASSQLGQSYEQYF.

This clonotype was picked up many times. V gene TRBV10-3 combines with J gene TRBJ1-2; no reliable D call. Trimming took off 0 bases at V and 2 bases at J, with 4 bases between the two ends. Germline V CDR1 and CDR2: ENHRY, SYGVKD. This CDR3 has 13 amino acids. The CDR3 DNA is TGTGCCATCAGTGAGTCGGTCAACTATGGCTACACCTTC. As protein: CAISESVNYGYTF.

Regarding this clonotype: Being one base from a much bigger clone, this may be a read error. The chain uses TRBV7-8 and TRBJ2-7; maybe TRBD1 (5 bases). V shed 5 bases and J shed 2 bases, with 22 bases lying between them. There are 17 residues in the CDR3. CDR1 is SGHVS, CDR2 FQNEAQ, per germline. CDR3 DNA sequence: TGTGCCAGCAGCAATCAAAACCCGACAGTGAGAACCTACGAGCAGTACTTC. It is translated as CASSNQNPTVRTYEQYF.

This clonotype was picked up many times. V and J are TRBV20-1 and TRBJ1-3, with D unclear. V dropped 2 bases and J dropped 1 base, with 3 bases sitting between them. This CDR3 comprises 12 residues. Germline CDR1 DFQATT, CDR2 SNEGSKA (reference sequence). The CDR3 bases are TGCAGTGCTAGACAATCTGGAAACACCATATATTTT. Translating gives CSARQSGNTIYF.